This paragraph covers one T cell receptor beta chain sequence. Its antigen remains unknown. This entry belongs to a study of T cell repertoires in cytomegalovirus infection. About the research overall: Indications came from public TCR beta signatures; they pointed to CMV infection and to a matching HLA type.

TCRdb re-analysed the reads in MiXCR, keeping a single row per CDR3 protein. The table shows fewer than 1,000,000 distinct CDR3 sequences, with about 33% occurring only once. Germline V lookup: CDR1 SGHVT, CDR2 SQSDAQ. This CDR3 is built from 14 residues. The V end lost 5 bases, the J end lost 2 bases, and 12 bases lay between the germline ends. Study-level points and caveats: Dominant in the ex vivo response were TCR beta clonotypes restricted by HLA-C and specific for CMV.

The specimen comprised cultured CD8+ T cells from PBMCs, sampled from culture after CMV antigen stimulation. The TCR originated in a human donor in good health (CMV status not recorded). Some clones in this sample may be carry-over from other donors' samples. The chain employs TRBV7-4 and TRBJ2-5, with a possible D match to TRBD1 (5 bases). The CDR3 coding sequence is TGTGCCAGCAGCCCTTGGACACTGCAAGAGACCCAGTACTTC. Amino acids: CASSPWTLQETQYF.